This TCR beta chain appears in the sequencing data of a study of blood T cell repertoires in COVID-19. Study context: The cDNA or gDNA used as material had been derived from T cells, B-cell-depleted T cells, or PBMCs.

V gave up 3 bases and J gave up 7 bases, with 19 bases separating them. Per the germline V gene, CDR1 is LNHDA and CDR2 is SQIVND (reference sequence). There are 16 residues in the CDR3. Here immunoSEQ multiplex PCR was the method, and the copy in TCRdb shows in-frame clones only, minus some. The sample holds under 300,000 clones, over 75% seen once. The V call is TRBV19, the J call TRBJ1-3, with D tentatively TRBD1 (6 bases). Sequenced: peripheral blood. The sequence was collected from a man aged 30 to 45 who had recovered from COVID-19. Written as DNA, the CDR3 is TGTGCCAGTAGTATTCAGACAGGCCGCGGAAGGAACACCATATATTTT. Translated: CASSIQTGRGRNTIYF. Full variable domain (rest looked up from reference TRBV19 and TRBJ1-3): DGGITQSPKYLFRKEGQNVTLSCEQNLNHDAMYWYRQDPGQGLRLIYYSQIVNDFQKGDIAEGYSVSREKKESFPLTVTSAQKNPTAFYLCASSIQTGRGRNTIYFGEGSWLTVV.